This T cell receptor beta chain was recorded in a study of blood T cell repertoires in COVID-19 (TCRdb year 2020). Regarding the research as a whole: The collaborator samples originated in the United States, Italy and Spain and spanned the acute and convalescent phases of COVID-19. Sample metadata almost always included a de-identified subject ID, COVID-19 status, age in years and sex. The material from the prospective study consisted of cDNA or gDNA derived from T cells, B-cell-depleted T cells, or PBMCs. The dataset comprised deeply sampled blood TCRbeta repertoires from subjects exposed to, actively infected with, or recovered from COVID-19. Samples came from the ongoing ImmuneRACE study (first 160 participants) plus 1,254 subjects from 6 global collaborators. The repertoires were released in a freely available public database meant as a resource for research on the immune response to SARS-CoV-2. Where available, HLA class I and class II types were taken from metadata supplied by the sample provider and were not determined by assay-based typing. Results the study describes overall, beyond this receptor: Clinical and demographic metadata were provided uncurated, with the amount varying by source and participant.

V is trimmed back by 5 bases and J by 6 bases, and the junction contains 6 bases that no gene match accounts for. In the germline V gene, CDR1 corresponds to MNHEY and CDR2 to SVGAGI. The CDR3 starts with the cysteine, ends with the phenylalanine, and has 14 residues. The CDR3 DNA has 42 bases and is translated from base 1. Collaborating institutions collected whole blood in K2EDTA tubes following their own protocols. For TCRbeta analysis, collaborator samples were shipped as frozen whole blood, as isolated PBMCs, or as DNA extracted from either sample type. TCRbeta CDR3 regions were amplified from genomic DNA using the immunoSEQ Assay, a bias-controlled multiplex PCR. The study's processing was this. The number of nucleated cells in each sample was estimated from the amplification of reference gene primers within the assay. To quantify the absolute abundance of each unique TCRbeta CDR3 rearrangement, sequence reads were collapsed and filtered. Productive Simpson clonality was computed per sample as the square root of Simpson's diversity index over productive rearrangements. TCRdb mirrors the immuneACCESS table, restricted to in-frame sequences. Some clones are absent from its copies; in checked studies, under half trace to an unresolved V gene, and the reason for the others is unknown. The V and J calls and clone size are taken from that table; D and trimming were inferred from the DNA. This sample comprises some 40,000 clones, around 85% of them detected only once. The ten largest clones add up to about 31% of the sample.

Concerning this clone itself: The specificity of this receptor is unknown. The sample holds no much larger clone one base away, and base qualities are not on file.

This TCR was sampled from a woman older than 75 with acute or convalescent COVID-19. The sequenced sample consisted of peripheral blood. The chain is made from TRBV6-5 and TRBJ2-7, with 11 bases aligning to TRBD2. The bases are TGTGCCAGCAGTATAGCGGGGGGGGTAGTCGAGCAGTACTTC. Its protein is CASSIAGGVVEQYF.